These T cell receptor beta chains were read from a single sample in a study of T cells expressing NK-cell markers. With the 5' RACE reads reprocessed, TCRdb shows one record per CDR3 protein and no DNA. Found here are approximately 460,000 distinct CDR3 sequences; the top ten clones hold less than 7.5%. Source material: blood T cells: a sorted CD56 or NKG2C T cell subset, CD4+ or CD8+ T cells, or bulk PBMC T cells (not recorded which). The source of these receptors is a woman between 18 and 75 years old in good health. Both conserved end residues are part of each CDR3.

j_gene: TRBJ2-3
len: 13
v_gene: TRBV5-1
CDR3aa: CASSSEVGDTQYF

j_gene: TRBJ2-1
len: 15
v_gene: TRBV5-5
CDR3aa: CASSRTADGYNEQFF

j_gene: TRBJ2-1
len: 15
v_gene: TRBV28
CDR3aa: CASSGRLAPNNEQFF

j_gene: TRBJ2-6
len: 14
v_gene: TRBV6-2/TRBV6-3
CDR3aa: CASSMDSGANVLTF

j_gene: TRBJ1-5
len: 14
v_gene: TRBV20-1
CDR3aa: CSASLGQSNQPQHF

j_gene: TRBJ2-7
len: 12
v_gene: TRBV28
CDR3aa: CASSFGGGEPYF

j_gene: TRBJ1-1
len: 12
v_gene: TRBV28
CDR3aa: CASGGAYTEAFF

j_gene: TRBJ1-5
len: 14
v_gene: TRBV6-1
CDR3aa: CASIQDVSNQPQHF

j_gene: TRBJ2-2
len: 14
v_gene: TRBV30
CDR3aa: CAWKNRGNTGELFF

j_gene: TRBJ1-5
len: 13
v_gene: TRBV27
CDR3aa: CASSLSLNQPQHF

j_gene: TRBJ2-3
len: 15
v_gene: TRBV4-2
CDR3aa: CASSPLVGGSDTQYF

j_gene: TRBJ2-7
len: 16
v_gene: TRBV18
CDR3aa: CASSRQIQGGTYEQYF

j_gene: TRBJ2-7
len: 13
v_gene: TRBV6-1
CDR3aa: CASSLTAGAEQYF

j_gene: TRBJ2-1
len: 13
v_gene: TRBV29-1
CDR3aa: CSVESQTGYEQFF

j_gene: TRBJ1-2
len: 13
v_gene: TRBV3-1
CDR3aa: CASSPGPLLGYTF

j_gene: TRBJ2-5
len: 13
v_gene: TRBV20-1
CDR3aa: CSARAGQKETQYF

j_gene: TRBJ2-1
len: 16
v_gene: TRBV29-1
CDR3aa: CSVEFPALTSMNEQFF

j_gene: TRBJ1-4
len: 15
v_gene: TRBV7-2
CDR3aa: CASSSRQRDNEKLFF

j_gene: TRBJ2-7
len: 15
v_gene: TRBV4-3
CDR3aa: CASSQRQGLNYEQYF

j_gene: TRBJ2-7
len: 15
v_gene: TRBV5-6
CDR3aa: CASSVTPELTYEQYF

j_gene: TRBJ2-7
len: 15
v_gene: TRBV5-1
CDR3aa: CASSFGTGVPYEQYF

j_gene: TRBJ2-5
len: 13
v_gene: TRBV6-5
CDR3aa: CASSYDPGETQYF

j_gene: TRBJ2-1
len: 16
v_gene: TRBV5-4
CDR3aa: CASSLYSGRAEGEQFF

j_gene: TRBJ2-3
len: 17
v_gene: TRBV9
CDR3aa: CASSVGVTSGNTDTQYF

j_gene: TRBJ1-2
len: 14
v_gene: TRBV7-9
CDR3aa: CASSQSGFDYGYTF

j_gene: TRBJ1-5
len: 12
v_gene: TRBV12-3/TRBV12-4
CDR3aa: CATRRGDQPQHF

j_gene: TRBJ2-7
len: 15
v_gene: TRBV7-2
CDR3aa: CASSLGSGFTYEQYF

j_gene: TRBJ2-7
len: 14
v_gene: TRBV29-1
CDR3aa: CSVELRREVGEQYF

j_gene: TRBJ1-5
len: 15
v_gene: TRBV27
CDR3aa: CASSLRVGGNQPQHF

j_gene: TRBJ2-3
len: 15
v_gene: TRBV20-1
CDR3aa: CSASDRRGRVDTQYF

j_gene: TRBJ1-1
len: 14
v_gene: TRBV19
CDR3aa: CASSNPGQDTEAFF

j_gene: TRBJ2-7
len: 12
v_gene: TRBV6-2/TRBV6-3
CDR3aa: CASSYPLYEQYF

j_gene: TRBJ2-1
len: 14
v_gene: TRBV6-1
CDR3aa: CASKYGDSYNEQFF

j_gene: TRBJ2-5
len: 15
v_gene: TRBV2
CDR3aa: CASTGRGNLQETQYF